This T cell receptor (beta chain) was obtained from a study of blood T cell repertoires in COVID-19. Overall study context: COVID-19 samples, acute and convalescent, were from the United States, Italy and Spain. The cDNA or gDNA used as material had been derived from T cells, B-cell-depleted T cells, or PBMCs.

In the authors' methods: Amplification with reference gene primers provided the estimates of nucleated cell counts. Data came from immunoSEQ multiplex PCR; TCRdb stores just in-frame clones and leaves some out. V, J and clone size reflect that table, while D and trimming were determined from the DNA. The sample records hundreds of thousands of clones, roughly 90% being singletons. V lost 9 bases to trimming and J lost 5 bases, with 13 bases between them. This CDR3 is 12 amino acids long. Per the germline V gene, CDR1 is MNHEY and CDR2 is SMNVEV (reference sequence). The TCR originated in a woman in her twenties or thirties with active or convalescent COVID-19. The source material was peripheral blood. V gene TRBV27 combines with J gene TRBJ1-2; D is perhaps TRBD1 (6 bases). The CDR3 is CASYGQLYGYTF. CDR3 nucleotide sequence: TGTGCCAGTTACGGACAGCTATATGGCTACACCTTC.